The source of this TCR beta chain is a study of patients and donors after allogeneic stem cell transplantation. This clonotype was seen only a few times. The CDR3 contains 15 residues. Germline lookup yields CDR1 MNHEY and CDR2 SVGAGI. The trim removed 6 bases at V and 4 bases at J, leaving 4 bases unmatched. TCRdb reprocessed the RT-PCR reads with MiXCR, giving one entry per CDR3 protein. The sample holds 150,000 to 200,000 distinct CDR3 sequences, approximately 31% seen once. V usage is TRBV6-5 and J usage is TRBJ2-3; 13 bases fit TRBD2. The specimen was blood, either unsorted or a sorted T cell fraction (not recorded which). This TCR was recovered from a human donor who was either an allogeneic HSCT recipient or a stem cell or donor lymphocyte infusion donor (not recorded which). It is not recorded whose cells these are; they may come from a transplant donor. CDR3: CASRRLAGGADTQYF. The CDR3 DNA is TGTGCCAGCAGACGACTAGCGGGAGGTGCAGATACGCAGTATTTT.